The source of this T cell receptor beta chain is a study of technical replicates of blood from several donors. Some clones are missing from TCRdb's copy, which holds only in-frame ones; the method was immunoSEQ multiplex PCR. Counted here are about 12,000 clones, approximately 94% occurring once; the ten biggest clones make up more than 5.5%. The CDR3 is made up of 16 amino acids. Germline CDR1 and CDR2: SGHRS and YFSETQ. With 4 bases clipped from V and 4 bases from J, the junction kept 10 bases outside the gene matches. The V gene is TRBV5-1, the J gene TRBJ2-2; 7 nucleotides agree with TRBD1. The source of this sequence is a human donor in good health. Source material: PBMCs. DNA of the CDR3: TGCGCCAGCAGCCGACAGGGCCTTGGGGGCACCGGGGAGCTGTTTTTT. Protein product: CASSRQGLGGTGELFF.